A selection of T cell receptor beta chains follows, all from one sample in a study of cytomegalovirus exposure and HLA in healthy donors. This table comes from immunoSEQ multiplex PCR, and its TCRdb copy is limited to in-frame clones, with some not included. This repertoire shows some 170,000 clones, 86% found once; its top ten account for approximately 2.1%. The sequencing sample was made of PBMCs. All receptors come from a woman under 30 in good health and CMV-seronegative. Each CDR3 is given with its conserved first and last residue. D genes are given only for firm matches. Size is stated for part of the rows, as once, few or many counts, or as a class when the clone is expanded.

d_call j_call v_call clone_size cdr3_nt cdr3_aa
. TRBJ1-2 TRBV27 once TGTGCCAGCAGTTTTCTGGCAGGGAAGAACTACACCTTC CASSFLAGKNYTF
TRBD1 TRBJ1-1 TRBV5-8 few TGTGCCAGCAGCCTCCCGGGACAGGGTGGGGCTTTCTTT CASSLPGQGGAFF
. TRBJ1-1 TRBV5-4 . TGTGCCAGCACACTTGACACAAGGAACACTGAAGCTTTCTTT CASTLDTRNTEAFF
TRBD1 TRBJ1-1 TRBV7-9 . TGTGCCAGCAGCCGAGGGGGCGCGGAGTGGATCACTGAAGCTTTCTTT CASSRGGAEWITEAFF
. TRBJ1-2 TRBV6-1 once TGTGCCAGCAGGGGAGAGGGCCATCCCAATGGCTACACCTTC CASRGEGHPNGYTF
. TRBJ2-7 TRBV6-1 . TGTGCCAGCAGGGGGACTGGATTCTCCTACGAGCAGTACTTC CASRGTGFSYEQYF
. TRBJ1-2 TRBV7-2 . TGTGCCAGCAGCCCCCTTCCCTTAAACTATGGCTACACCTTC CASSPLPLNYGYTF
TRBD2 TRBJ2-7 TRBV27 . TGTGCCAGCAGTTTCTCCCCTAGCGGGAGGGACGAGCAGTACTTC CASSFSPSGRDEQYF
. TRBJ1-1 TRBV4-1 . TGCGCCAGCAGCCAAGAGCGGGGGGTAATGAACACTGAAGCTTTCTTT CASSQERGVMNTEAFF
. TRBJ2-3 TRBV6-1 . TGTGCCAGCAGTGAAGGGGCCACAGATACGCAGTATTTT CASSEGATDTQYF
. TRBJ2-5 TRBV10-2 . TGCGCCAGCAGTGCGGGGGAGCAAGAGACCCAGTACTTC CASSAGEQETQYF
TRBD1 TRBJ1-2 TRBV9 . TGTGCCAGCAGCGTAGATGGACAGGGGCACTATGGCTACACCTTC CASSVDGQGHYGYTF
. TRBJ1-1 TRBV18 . TGTGCCAGCTCACCGGTCTCCAGGGAAGCTTTCTTT CASSPVSREAFF
. TRBJ2-7 TRBV9 . TGTGCCAGCAGCGAAACCCCAGGGGCCTCCTACGAGCAGTACTTC CASSETPGASYEQYF
TRBD2 TRBJ2-5 TRBV14 . TGTGCCAGCAGCCAAGTGATGGGGGGGTTGGAGACCCAGTACTTC CASSQVMGGLETQYF
TRBD1 TRBJ1-5 TRBV7-9 once TGTGCCAGCAGCCGCGGGACAGTTGATAGCAATCAGCCCCAGCATTTT CASSRGTVDSNQPQHF
TRBD2 TRBJ2-7 TRBV5-4 . TGTGCCAGCAGCTTGTCCCCAGGACTAGCGGGGGGTACCTACGAGCAGTACTTC CASSLSPGLAGGTYEQYF
. TRBJ1-1 TRBV27 . TGTGCCAGCTTCGGACAGAGGAGAAACACTGAAGCTTTCTTT CASFGQRRNTEAFF
TRBD1 TRBJ2-7 TRBV9 . TGTGCCAGCAGCGTAGGAGGGACAGAGAAATACGAGCAGTACTTC CASSVGGTEKYEQYF
. TRBJ2-1 TRBV29-1 . TGCAGCGTTAGAGGCAATGAGCAGTTCTTC CSVRGNEQFF
. TRBJ2-3 TRBV19 . TGTGCTGTAGCAACGCGAAGCACAGATACGCAGTATTTT CAVATRSTDTQYF
TRBD1 TRBJ1-6 TRBV6-5 . TGTGCCAGCCACCACGGGACAGGGAGAAATTCACCCCTCCACTTT CASHHGTGRNSPLHF
TRBD1 TRBJ1-4 TRBV2 once TGTGCCAGCAGTGGACAGGGTACAACTAATGAAAAACTGTTTTTT CASSGQGTTNEKLFF
TRBD1 TRBJ2-7 TRBV4-2 . TGTGCCAGCAGCCAAGAACGGGAAGTTCGGCAGGGGGTTCACGAGCAGTACTTC CASSQEREVRQGVHEQYF
. TRBJ1-2 TRBV2 . TGTGCCAGCCATACAGGGGGCTACACCTTC CASHTGGYTF
TRBD2 TRBJ2-3 TRBV30 . TGTGCCTGGACTAGCGGGCAGAGCACAGATACGCAGTATTTT CAWTSGQSTDTQYF
TRBD2 TRBJ2-7 TRBV5-6 . TGTGCCAGCAGCTTCGAGACTAGCGGACTGCGGGCCTACGAGCAGTACTTC CASSFETSGLRAYEQYF
TRBD1 TRBJ2-3 TRBV19 . TGTGCCAGTATTAAAGCCGCCCCTACAGGGGGGAGAACAGATACGCAGTATTTT CASIKAAPTGGRTDTQYF
TRBD1 TRBJ1-5 TRBV7-2 . TGTGCCAGCAGCCCCGGACAGGGGGGTGAGCAGCCCCAGCATTTT CASSPGQGGEQPQHF
TRBD2 TRBJ2-2 TRBV11-2 . TGTGCCAGCGGAACTAGCGGGAGGGAAGCCGGGGAGCTGTTTTTT CASGTSGREAGELFF
TRBD1 TRBJ2-7 TRBV15 . TGTGCCACCAGCATTTGGCAGGGGGCTCACGAGCAGTACTTC CATSIWQGAHEQYF
. TRBJ1-5 TRBV7-2 . TGTGCCAGCAGCTTCCACCCCCAACAGGGAACAGGGCAGCCCCAGCATTTT CASSFHPQQGTGQPQHF
. TRBJ1-2 TRBV6-5 . TGTGCCAGCAGTGTCCGCGGGGCCTATGGCTACACCTTC CASSVRGAYGYTF
. TRBJ1-4 TRBV4-1 . TGCGCCAGCAGCCAAGAAACCCCCCTAACGAGGGAAAAACTGTTTTTT CASSQETPLTREKLFF
. TRBJ2-2 TRBV5-1 . TGCGCCAGCAGCTCGGAGTGGAGCGGGGAGCTGTTTTTT CASSSEWSGELFF
TRBD1 TRBJ1-5 TRBV19 . TGTGCCAGTAGTCCTGACAGGGATCAGCCCCAGCATTTT CASSPDRDQPQHF
. TRBJ1-1 TRBV25-1 . TGTGCCAGCAGTGAAAACAGGGTAAACACTGAAGCTTTCTTT CASSENRVNTEAFF
. TRBJ2-7 TRBV29-1 . TGCACCCTTGAACGAGGGCGTACCTACGAGCAGTACTTC CTLERGRTYEQYF
. TRBJ2-1 TRBV18 . TGTGCCAGCTCACCCAAACCTGGACTGTTACCCGAGAGTGAGCAGTTCTTC CASSPKPGLLPESEQFF